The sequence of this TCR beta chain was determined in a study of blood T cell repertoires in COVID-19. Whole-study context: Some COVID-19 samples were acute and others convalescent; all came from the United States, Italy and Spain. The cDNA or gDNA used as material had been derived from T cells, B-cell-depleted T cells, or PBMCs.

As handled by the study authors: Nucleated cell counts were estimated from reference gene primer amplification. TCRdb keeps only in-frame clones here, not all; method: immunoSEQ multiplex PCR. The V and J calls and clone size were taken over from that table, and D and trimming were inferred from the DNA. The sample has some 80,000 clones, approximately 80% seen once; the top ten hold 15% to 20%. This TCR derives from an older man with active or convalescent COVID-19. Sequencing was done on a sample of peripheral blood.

The CDR3 region is CASSLAGGIGANVLTF. The CDR3 DNA is TGTGCCAGTAGCCTGGCCGGGGGAATTGGGGCCAACGTCCTGACTTTC. The chain employs TRBV19 and TRBJ2-6; D possibly corresponds to TRBD2 (6 bases). CDR3 length: 16 amino acids. Germline values: CDR1 LNHDA, CDR2 SQIVND (reference sequence). V dropped 6 bases and J dropped 3 bases, with 15 bases sitting between them.